The clone carrying this TCR beta chain is judged medium-sized. The antigen is not known. This CDR3 comprises 17 residues. The V gene's germline CDR1 is SQVTM and CDR2 ANQGSEA. The ends were cut back, 2 bases at V and 7 bases at J, with 24 bases in the middle. TRB was amplified from about 250-500 ng of blood genomic DNA. This specimen belongs to a study of T and B cells in COVID-19 patients. Study details: Blood was sampled from COVID-19 patients who were either actively infected or recovered. The recovered cohort's median age was approximately 37 years, versus over 60 years in active infection.

TRB rearrangements were amplified by multiplex PCR with BIOMED2 TRB-A/B primers. TCRdb redid the calling of the multiplex PCR reads with MiXCR, one entry per CDR3 protein. In the table there are 8,700 or so distinct CDR3 sequences, approximately 33% of which are singletons. Study findings and constraints: Patients with COVID-19 reportedly showed strongly skewed T cell receptor beta variable and joining gene usage. At recovery TRB diversity and richness exceeded healthy donors, after highly clonal active COVID-19 repertoires.

The chain recombines TRBV29-1 with TRBJ2-1, with no clear D. Sequenced: blood. This receptor was identified in a human donor who had recovered from COVID-19. The CDR3 reads CSVESVRLRLESNEQFF. Here the CDR3 DNA reads TGCAGCGTTGAATCGGTCAGGCTGAGGCTAGAGTCGAATGAGCAGTTCTTC.